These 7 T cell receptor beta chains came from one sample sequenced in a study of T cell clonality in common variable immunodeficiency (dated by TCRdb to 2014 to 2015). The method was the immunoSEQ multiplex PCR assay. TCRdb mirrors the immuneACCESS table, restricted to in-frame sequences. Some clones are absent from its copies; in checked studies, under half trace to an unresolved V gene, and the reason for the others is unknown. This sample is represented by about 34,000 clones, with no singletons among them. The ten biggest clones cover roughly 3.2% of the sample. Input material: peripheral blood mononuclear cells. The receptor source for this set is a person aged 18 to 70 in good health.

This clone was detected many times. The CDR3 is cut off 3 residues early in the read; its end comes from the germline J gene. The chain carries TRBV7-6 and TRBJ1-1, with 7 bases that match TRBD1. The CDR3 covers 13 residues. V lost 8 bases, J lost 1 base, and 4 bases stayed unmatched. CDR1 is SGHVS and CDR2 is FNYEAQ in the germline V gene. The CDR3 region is CASARDRNTEAFF. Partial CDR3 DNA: TGTGCCAGCGCACGGGACAGGAACACTGAA.

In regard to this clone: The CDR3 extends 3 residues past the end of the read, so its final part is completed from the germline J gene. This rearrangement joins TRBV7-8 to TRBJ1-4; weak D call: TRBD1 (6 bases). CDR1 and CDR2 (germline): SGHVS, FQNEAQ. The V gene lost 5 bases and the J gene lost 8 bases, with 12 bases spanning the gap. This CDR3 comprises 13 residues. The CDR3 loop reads CASSLRGGEKLFF. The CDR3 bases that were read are TGTGCCAGCAGCCTAAGGGGGGGGGAAAAA.

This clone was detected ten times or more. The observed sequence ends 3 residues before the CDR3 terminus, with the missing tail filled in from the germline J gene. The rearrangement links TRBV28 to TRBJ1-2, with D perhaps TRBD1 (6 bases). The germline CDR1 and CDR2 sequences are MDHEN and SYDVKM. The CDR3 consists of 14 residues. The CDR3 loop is CASSLNTGISGYTF. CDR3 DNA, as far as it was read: TGTGCCAGCAGTTTAAATACAGGGATCTCAGGC.

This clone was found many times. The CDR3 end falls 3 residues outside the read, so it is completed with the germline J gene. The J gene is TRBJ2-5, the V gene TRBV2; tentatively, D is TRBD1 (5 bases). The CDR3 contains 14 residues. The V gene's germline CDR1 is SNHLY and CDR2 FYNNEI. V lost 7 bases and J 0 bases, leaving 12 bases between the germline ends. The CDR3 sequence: CASNDRAYQETQYF. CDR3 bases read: TGTGCCAGCAATGACAGAGCGTACCAAGAGACC.

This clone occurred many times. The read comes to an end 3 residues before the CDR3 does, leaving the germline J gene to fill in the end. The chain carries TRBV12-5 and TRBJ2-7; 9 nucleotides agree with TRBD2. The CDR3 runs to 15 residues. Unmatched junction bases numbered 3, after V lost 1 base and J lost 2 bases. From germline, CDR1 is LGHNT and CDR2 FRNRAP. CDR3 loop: CASGLALAGAYEQYF. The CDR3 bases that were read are TGTGCTAGTGGTTTGGCCTTAGCGGGGGCCTACGAG.

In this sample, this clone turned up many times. CDR3 bases read: TGCAGTGCTAGTCTAGGGGACAGAAGGTCCCCCTACGAG. The encoded protein is CSASLGDRRSPYE. The full CDR3 protein reads CSASLGDRRSPYEQYF. J is TRBJ2-7 and V is TRBV20-1; 7 bases are a match to TRBD1. Read coverage stops 3 residues before the CDR3 terminus; the germline J gene supplies the remainder. V lost 3 bases to trimming and J lost 2 bases; unmatched junction nucleotides: 13. The germline gives CDR1 DFQATT, CDR2 SNEGSKA (reference sequence). The CDR3 loop spans 16 amino acids.

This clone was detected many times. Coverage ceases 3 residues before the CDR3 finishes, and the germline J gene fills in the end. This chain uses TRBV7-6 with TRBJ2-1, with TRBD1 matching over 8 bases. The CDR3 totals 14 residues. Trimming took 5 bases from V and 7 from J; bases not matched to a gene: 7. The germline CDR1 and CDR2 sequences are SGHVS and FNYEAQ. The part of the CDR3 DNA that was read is TGTGCCAGCAGCCTCGGACAGGGTAGGAATGAG. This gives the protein CASSLGQGRNE. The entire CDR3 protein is CASSLGQGRNEQFF.